This paragraph covers one TCR beta chain sequence. This same CDR3 is encoded by further DNA sequences in the sample. Naive CD8 populations comprised CD45RO-negative cells positively selected for CCR7, excluding terminally differentiated effector memory CD45RA+ cells. This record comes from a study of shared clonotypes between healthy human individuals. The method was immunoSEQ multiplex PCR; TCRdb's version includes in-frame clones alone and lacks a portion of them. This sample has 2 million or so clones; about 95% occur once, and the top ten carry around 1.1%. The sample consisted of naive CD8+ T cells sorted from blood. The clonotype comes from a man in his late teens or twenties in good health.

As DNA, the CDR3 is TGCGCCAGCAGCCAAGATCGAGCCACCGGGGAGCTGTTTTTT. Translation: CASSQDRATGELFF. This chain links TRBV4-3 with TRBJ2-2; D call uncertain. The CDR3 has 14 amino acids. The germline gives CDR1 LGHNA, CDR2 YSLEER. V was shortened by 0 bases and J by 4 bases, with 6 bases between the two germline ends.